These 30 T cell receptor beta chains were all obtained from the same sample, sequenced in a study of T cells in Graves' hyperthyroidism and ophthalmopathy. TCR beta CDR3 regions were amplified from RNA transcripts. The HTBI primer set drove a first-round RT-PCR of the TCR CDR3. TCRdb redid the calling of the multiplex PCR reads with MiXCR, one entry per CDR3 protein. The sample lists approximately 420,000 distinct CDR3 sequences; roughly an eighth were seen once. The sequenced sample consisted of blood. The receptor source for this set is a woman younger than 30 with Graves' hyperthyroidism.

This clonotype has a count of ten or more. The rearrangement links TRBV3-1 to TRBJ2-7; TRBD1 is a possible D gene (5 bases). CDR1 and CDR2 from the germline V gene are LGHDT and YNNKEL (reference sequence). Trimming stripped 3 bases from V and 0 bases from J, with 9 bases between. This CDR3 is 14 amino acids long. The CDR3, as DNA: TGTGCCAGCAGCCACCTGACAGCCTCCTACGAGCAGTACTTC. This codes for CASSHLTASYEQYF.

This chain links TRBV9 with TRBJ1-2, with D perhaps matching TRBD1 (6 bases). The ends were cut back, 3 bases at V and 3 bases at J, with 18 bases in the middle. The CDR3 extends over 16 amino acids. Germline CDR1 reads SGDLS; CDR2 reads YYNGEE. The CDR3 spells CASSGRTGQLDYGYTF. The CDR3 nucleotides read TGTGCCAGCAGCGGCCGGACCGGACAGCTTGACTATGGCTACACCTTC.

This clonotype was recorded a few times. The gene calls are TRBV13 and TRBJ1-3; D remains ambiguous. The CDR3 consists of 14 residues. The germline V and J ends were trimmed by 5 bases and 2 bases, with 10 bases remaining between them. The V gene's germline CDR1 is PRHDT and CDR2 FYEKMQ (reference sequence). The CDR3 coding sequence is TGTGCCAGCAGCCTGAATGGGCCTGGAAACACCATATATTTT. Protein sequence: CASSLNGPGNTIYF.

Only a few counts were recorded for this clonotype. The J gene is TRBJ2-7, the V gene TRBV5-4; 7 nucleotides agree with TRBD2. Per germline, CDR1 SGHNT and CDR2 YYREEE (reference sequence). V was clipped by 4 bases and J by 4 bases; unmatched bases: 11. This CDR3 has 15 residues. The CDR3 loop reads CASSAGGTLDYEQYF. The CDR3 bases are TGTGCCAGCAGCGCCGGGGGGACTTTGGATTACGAGCAGTACTTC.

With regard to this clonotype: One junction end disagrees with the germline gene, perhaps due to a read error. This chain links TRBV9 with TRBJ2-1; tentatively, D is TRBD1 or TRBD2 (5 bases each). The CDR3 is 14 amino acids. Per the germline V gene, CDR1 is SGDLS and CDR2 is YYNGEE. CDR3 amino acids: CAGSVALQVGQQFF. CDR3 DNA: TGTGCCGGCAGCGTAGCCCTTCAGGTGGGACAGCAGTTCTTC.

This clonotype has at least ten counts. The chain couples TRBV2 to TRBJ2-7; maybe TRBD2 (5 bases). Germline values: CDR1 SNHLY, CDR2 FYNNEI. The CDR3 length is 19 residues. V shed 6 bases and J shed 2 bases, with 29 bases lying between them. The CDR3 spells CASRGTGASGWQAPYEQYF. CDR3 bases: TGTGCCAGCAGGGGCACTGGTGCATCGGGGTGGCAGGCACCCTACGAGCAGTACTTC.

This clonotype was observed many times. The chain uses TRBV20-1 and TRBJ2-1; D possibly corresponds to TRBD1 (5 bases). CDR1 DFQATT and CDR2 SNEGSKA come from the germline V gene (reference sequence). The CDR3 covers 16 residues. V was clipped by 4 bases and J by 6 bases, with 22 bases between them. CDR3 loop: CSATPVTVGLINEQFF. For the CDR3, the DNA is TGCAGTGCTACCCCCGTAACAGTGGGGCTCATCAATGAGCAGTTCTTC.

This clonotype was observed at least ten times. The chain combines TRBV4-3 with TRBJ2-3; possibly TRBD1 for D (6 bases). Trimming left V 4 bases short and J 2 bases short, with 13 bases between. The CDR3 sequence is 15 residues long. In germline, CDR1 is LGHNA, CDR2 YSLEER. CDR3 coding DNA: TGCGCCAGCAGCCCTAGGACAGCTCACACAGATACGCAGTATTTT. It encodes CASSPRTAHTDTQYF.

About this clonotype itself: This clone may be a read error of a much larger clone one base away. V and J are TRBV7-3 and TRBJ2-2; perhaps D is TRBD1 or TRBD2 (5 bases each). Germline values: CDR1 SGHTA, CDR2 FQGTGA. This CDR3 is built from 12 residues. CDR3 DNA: TGTGCCAGCAGCAAGGGGTCCGGGAAGCTGTTTTTT. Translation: CASSKGSGKLFF.

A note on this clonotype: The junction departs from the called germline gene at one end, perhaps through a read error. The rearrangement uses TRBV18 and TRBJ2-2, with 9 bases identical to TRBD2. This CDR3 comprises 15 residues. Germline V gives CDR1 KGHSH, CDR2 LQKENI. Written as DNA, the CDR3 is TGTGCCAGCCCACCACTAGCGGGCCACACCGGGGAGCTGTTTTTT. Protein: CASPPLAGHTGELFF.

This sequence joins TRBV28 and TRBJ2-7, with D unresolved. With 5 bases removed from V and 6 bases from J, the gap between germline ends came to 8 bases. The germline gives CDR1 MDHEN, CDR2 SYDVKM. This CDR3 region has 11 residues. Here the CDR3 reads CASSGESEQYF. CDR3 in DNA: TGTGCCAGCAGTGGCGAGAGCGAGCAGTACTTC.

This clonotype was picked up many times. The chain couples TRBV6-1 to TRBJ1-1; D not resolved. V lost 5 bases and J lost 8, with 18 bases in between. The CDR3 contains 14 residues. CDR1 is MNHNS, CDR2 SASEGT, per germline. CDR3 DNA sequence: TGTGCCAGCAGTTCACCGCAAAACCCATTGGAAGCTTTCTTT. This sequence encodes CASSSPQNPLEAFF.

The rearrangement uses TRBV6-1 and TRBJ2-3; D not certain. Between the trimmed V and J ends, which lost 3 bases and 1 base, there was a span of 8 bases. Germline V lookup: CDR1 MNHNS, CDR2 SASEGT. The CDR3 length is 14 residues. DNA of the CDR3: TGTGCCAGCAGTGAGTTGGCGCGCACAGATACGCAGTATTTT. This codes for CASSELARTDTQYF.

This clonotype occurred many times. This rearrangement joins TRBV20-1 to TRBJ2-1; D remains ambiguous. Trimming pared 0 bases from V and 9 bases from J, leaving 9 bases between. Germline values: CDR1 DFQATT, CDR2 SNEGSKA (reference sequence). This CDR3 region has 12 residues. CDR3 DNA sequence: TGCAGTGCTAGAGACACGGGTAGTGAGCAGTTCTTC. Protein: CSARDTGSEQFF.

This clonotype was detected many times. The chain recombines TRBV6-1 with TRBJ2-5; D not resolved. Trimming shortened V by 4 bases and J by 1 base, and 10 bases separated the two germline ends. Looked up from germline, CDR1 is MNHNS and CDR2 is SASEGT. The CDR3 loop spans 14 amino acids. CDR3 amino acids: CASSATITQETQYF. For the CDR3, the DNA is TGTGCCAGCAGTGCCACTATCACCCAAGAGACCCAGTACTTC.

Here the CDR3 reads CASSDGGAWEQYF. DNA for the CDR3: TGTGCCAGCAGTGACGGAGGAGCCTGGGAGCAGTACTTC. The genes are TRBV2 and TRBJ2-7, with D tentatively TRBD2 (5 bases). The germline V gene has CDR1 SNHLY and CDR2 FYNNEI. This CDR3 is built from 13 residues. V was trimmed by 3 bases and J by 7 bases, leaving 13 bases between them.

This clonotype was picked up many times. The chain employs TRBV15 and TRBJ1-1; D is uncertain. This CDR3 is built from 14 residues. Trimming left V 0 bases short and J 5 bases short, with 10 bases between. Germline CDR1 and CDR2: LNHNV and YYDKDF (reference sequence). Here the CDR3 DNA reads TGTGCCACCAGCAGAGATACCGCAGGTACTGAAGCTTTCTTT. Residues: CATSRDTAGTEAFF.

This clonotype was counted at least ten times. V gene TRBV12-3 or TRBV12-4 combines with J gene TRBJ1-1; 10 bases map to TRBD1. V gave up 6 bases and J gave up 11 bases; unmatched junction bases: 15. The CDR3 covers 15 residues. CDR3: CASSYQGTGAENAFF. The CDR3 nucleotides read TGTGCCAGCAGCTACCAGGGGACAGGGGCGGAAAATGCTTTCTTT.

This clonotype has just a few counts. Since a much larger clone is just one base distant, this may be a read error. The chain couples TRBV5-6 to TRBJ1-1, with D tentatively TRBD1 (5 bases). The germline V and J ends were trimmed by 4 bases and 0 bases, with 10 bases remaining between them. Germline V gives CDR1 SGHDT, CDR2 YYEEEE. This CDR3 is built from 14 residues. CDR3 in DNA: TGTGCCAGCAGCCCGGGACTTCTGAACACTGAAGCTTTCTTT. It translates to CASSPGLLNTEAFF.

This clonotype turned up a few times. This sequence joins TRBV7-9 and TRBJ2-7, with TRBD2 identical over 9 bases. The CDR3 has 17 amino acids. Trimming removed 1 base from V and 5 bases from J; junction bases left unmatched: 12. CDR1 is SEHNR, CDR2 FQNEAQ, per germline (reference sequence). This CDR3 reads CASSLGVGGRARNEQYF. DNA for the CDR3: TGTGCCAGCAGCTTAGGGGTCGGCGGGAGGGCCCGAAACGAGCAGTACTTC.

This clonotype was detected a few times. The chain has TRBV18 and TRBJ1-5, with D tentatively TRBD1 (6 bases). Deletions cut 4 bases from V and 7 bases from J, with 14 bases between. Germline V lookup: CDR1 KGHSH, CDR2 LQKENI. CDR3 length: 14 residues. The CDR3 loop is CASSLQGREQPQHF. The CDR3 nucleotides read TGTGCCAGCTCACTGCAGGGGAGGGAACAGCCCCAGCATTTT. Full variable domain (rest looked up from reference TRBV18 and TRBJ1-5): NAGVMQNPRHLVRRRGQEARLRCSPMKGHSHVYWYRQLPEEGLKFMVYLQKENIIDESGMPKERFSAEFPKEGPSILRIQQVVRGDSAAYFCASSLQGREQPQHFGDGTRLSIL.

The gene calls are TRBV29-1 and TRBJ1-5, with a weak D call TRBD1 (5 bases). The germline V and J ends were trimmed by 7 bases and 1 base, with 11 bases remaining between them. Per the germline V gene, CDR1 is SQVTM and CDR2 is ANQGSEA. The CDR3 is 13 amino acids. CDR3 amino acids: CSEWGRSNQPQHF. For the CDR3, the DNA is TGCAGCGAATGGGGCAGGAGCAATCAGCCCCAGCATTTT.

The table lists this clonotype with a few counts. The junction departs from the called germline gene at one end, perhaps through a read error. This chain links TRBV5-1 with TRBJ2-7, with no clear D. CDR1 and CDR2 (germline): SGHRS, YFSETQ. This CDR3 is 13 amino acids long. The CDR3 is CASGLTSSYEQYF. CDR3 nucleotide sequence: TGCGCCAGCGGCTTGACCAGCTCCTACGAGCAGTACTTC.

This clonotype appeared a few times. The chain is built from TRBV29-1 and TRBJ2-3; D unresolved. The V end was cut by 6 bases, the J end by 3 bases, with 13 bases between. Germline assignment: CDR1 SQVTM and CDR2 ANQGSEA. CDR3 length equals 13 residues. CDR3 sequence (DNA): TGCAGCGTCAAGCACGTCCTTACAGATACGCAGTATTTT. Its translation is CSVKHVLTDTQYF.

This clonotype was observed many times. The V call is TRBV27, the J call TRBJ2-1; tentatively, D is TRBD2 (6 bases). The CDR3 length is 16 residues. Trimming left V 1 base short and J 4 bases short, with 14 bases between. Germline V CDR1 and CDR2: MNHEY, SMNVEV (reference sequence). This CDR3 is CASSLFRDSLYNEQFF. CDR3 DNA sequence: TGTGCCAGCAGTTTATTCCGGGACTCCCTATACAATGAGCAGTTCTTC.

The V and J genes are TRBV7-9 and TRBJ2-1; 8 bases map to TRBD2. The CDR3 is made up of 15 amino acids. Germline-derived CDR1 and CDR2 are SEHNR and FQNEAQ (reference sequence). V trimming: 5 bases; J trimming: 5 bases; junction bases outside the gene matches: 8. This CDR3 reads CASSSPLAGDNEQFF. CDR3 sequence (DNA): TGTGCCAGCAGCAGTCCCCTAGCGGGTGACAATGAGCAGTTCTTC.

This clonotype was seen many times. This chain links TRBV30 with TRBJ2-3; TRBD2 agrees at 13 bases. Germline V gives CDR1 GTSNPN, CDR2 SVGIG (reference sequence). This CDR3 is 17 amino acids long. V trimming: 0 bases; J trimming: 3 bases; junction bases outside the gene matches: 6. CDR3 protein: CAWSVRTSGSVTDTQYF. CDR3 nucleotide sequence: TGTGCCTGGAGTGTTCGGACTAGCGGGAGTGTGACAGATACGCAGTATTTT.

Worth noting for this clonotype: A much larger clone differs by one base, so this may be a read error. This CDR3 is CPWMGRYGYTF. DNA for the CDR3: TGTCCCTGGATGGGAAGGTATGGCTACACCTTC. The chain joins TRBV30 to TRBJ1-2; D not resolved. The germline V gene encodes CDR1 GTSNPN and CDR2 SVGIG (reference sequence). The CDR3 covers 11 residues.

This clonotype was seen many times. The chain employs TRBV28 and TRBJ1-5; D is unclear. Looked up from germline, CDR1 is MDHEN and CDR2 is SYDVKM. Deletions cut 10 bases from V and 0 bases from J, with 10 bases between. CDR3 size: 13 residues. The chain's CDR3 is CAITAYSNQPQHF. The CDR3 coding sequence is TGTGCCATTACGGCGTATAGCAATCAGCCCCAGCATTTT.

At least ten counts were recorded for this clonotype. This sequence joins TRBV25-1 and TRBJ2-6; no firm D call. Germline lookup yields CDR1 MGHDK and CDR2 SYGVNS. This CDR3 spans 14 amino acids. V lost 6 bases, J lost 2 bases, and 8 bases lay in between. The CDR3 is CASSGPPGANVLTF. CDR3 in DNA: TGTGCCAGCAGCGGTCCCCCTGGGGCCAACGTCCTGACTTTC.